Each of the 30 T cell receptor beta chains below was sequenced from the same sample in a study of graft-versus-host responses after intestinal transplantation. Sequencing used immunoSEQ multiplex PCR; TCRdb keeps in-frame clones, though not all of them. The sample shows around 20,000 clones, around 90% of them seen only once. Source: PBMCs, taken roughly 54 weeks after transplant. Receptors originate from a human patient who received an intestinal transplant, so some T cells may come from the graft donor.

This chain joins TRBV5-1 and TRBJ2-5, with TRBD1 matching 8 bases. The J call may be in error: the DNA end matches TRBJ2-7 better. From germline, CDR1 is SGHRS and CDR2 YFSETQ. This CDR3 contains 16 residues. CDR3 nucleotide sequence: TGCGCCAGTCAAGCCTCGACAGGGGACATTTACTACGAGCAGTACTTC. It encodes CASQASTGDIYYEQYF.

This clone was detected once. The chain carries TRBV7-3 and TRBJ1-1, with TRBD1 as a possible D gene (5 bases). The CDR3 runs 17 residues. Germline V gene lookup returns CDR1 SGHTA and CDR2 FQGTGA. The germline V and J ends were trimmed by 2 bases and 6 bases, with 22 bases remaining between them. CDR3 in amino acids: CASSLCWGSGWGAEAFF. CDR3 coding DNA: TGTGCCAGCAGCTTATGCTGGGGGTCAGGGTGGGGCGCTGAAGCTTTCTTT. Together with reference TRBV7-3 and TRBJ1-1, the CDR3 gives the full variable domain: GAGVSQTPSNKVTEKGKYVELRCDPISGHTALYWYRQSLGQGPEFLIYFQGTGAADDSGLPNDRFFAVRPEGSVSTLKIQRTERGDSAVYLCASSLCWGSGWGAEAFFGQGTRLTVV.

The chain recombines TRBV27 with TRBJ2-1; TRBD2 is a possible D gene (6 bases). The CDR3 runs 14 residues. The V end was cut by 4 bases, the J end by 3 bases, with 10 bases between. Germline CDR1 is MNHEY and CDR2 is SMNVEV (reference sequence). In nucleotides, the CDR3 is TGTGCCAGCAGTTCCCAGGGAGGCTACAATGAGCAGTTCTTC. Its translation: CASSSQGGYNEQFF.

The rearrangement joins TRBV11-2 to TRBJ2-7; D assignment may be TRBD1 or TRBD2 (5 bases each). The CDR3 loop spans 14 amino acids. Germline V lookup: CDR1 SGHAT, CDR2 FQNNGV. Trimming took 5 bases from V and 4 from J, leaving 15 bases between them. The CDR3 DNA reads TGTGCCAGCAGCCCCGGGACGGCAAATTACGAGCAGTACTTC. Protein product: CASSPGTANYEQYF.

The chain links TRBV7-9 to TRBJ2-3, with D possibly TRBD1 on 5 matching bases. Per the germline V gene, CDR1 is SEHNR and CDR2 is FQNEAQ (reference sequence). Between the trimmed V and J ends, which lost 4 bases and 11 bases, there was a span of 13 bases. The CDR3 has 12 amino acids. The CDR3 protein is CASSSDSSEQYF. The CDR3 DNA follows: TGTGCCAGCAGCTCAGACAGCTCGGAGCAGTATTTT.

V gene TRBV29-1 combines with J gene TRBJ1-1; 7 bases match TRBD1. The CDR3 loop spans 12 amino acids. The ends lost 4 bases at V and 2 bases at J; junction bases unmatched: 1. Germline CDR1 reads SQVTM; CDR2 reads ANQGSEA. The CDR3 spells CSVGGGNTEAFF. Written as DNA, the CDR3 is TGCAGCGTTGGAGGGGGCAACACTGAAGCTTTCTTT.

The V and J genes are TRBV2 and TRBJ2-3; D perhaps matches TRBD2 (6 bases). This CDR3 is 15 amino acids long. The germline V gene has CDR1 SNHLY and CDR2 FYNNEI. The V end lost 6 bases, the J end lost 4 bases, and 17 bases lay between the germline ends. CDR3 sequence: CASRMDGWGADTQYF. For the CDR3, the DNA is TGTGCCAGCAGGATGGACGGTTGGGGGGCAGATACGCAGTATTTT.

This clone has just one count. The rearrangement links TRBV4-1 to TRBJ2-2, with a weak D call TRBD2 (5 bases). The CDR3 is 16 amino acids. The V end lost 2 bases, the J end lost 5 bases, and 15 bases lay between the germline ends. The germline V gene encodes CDR1 MGHRA and CDR2 YSYEKL. CDR3: CASSQKPSRGTGELFF. CDR3 DNA: TGCGCCAGCAGCCAAAAACCAAGCCGAGGGACCGGGGAGCTGTTTTTT.

The rearrangement joins TRBV21-1 to TRBJ1-3; TRBD1, the D gene given by the table, was not confirmed from the DNA. TRBV21-1 is a listed pseudogene. The CDR3 length is 13 residues. CDR3: CASRDRGPSAIYF. The CDR3 coding sequence is TGTGCCAGCCGGGACAGGGGGCCGTCTGCCATATATTTT.

This clone showed up just once. The chain couples TRBV6-6 to TRBJ2-1; TRBD2 matches at 8 bases. The junction had 6 bases not matched to a gene; V was cut back by 2 bases and J by 3 bases. Germline CDR1 reads MNHNY; CDR2 reads SVGAGI (reference sequence). CDR3 size: 16 residues. The CDR3 nucleotides are TGTGCCAGCAGTTACACGGTAGCGGGGAACTACAATGAGCAGTTCTTC. Its translation is CASSYTVAGNYNEQFF.

This chain uses TRBV7-6 with TRBJ2-1; D unresolved. The V gene lost 1 base and the J gene lost 9 bases, with 4 bases spanning the gap. This CDR3 has 11 residues. Germline V CDR1 and CDR2: SGHVS, FNYEAQ. The CDR3 loop is CASSLGTEQFF. The CDR3 DNA sequence: TGTGCCAGCAGCTTAGGAACTGAGCAGTTCTTC.

This sequence joins TRBV6-1 and TRBJ1-6; possibly TRBD1 for D (5 bases). CDR3 length: 14 residues. Trimming pared 6 bases from V and 6 bases from J, leaving 12 bases between. Germline CDR1 reads MNHNS; CDR2 reads SASEGT. CDR3 amino acids: CASRDGTGNSPLHF. The CDR3 DNA is TGTGCCAGCAGGGACGGGACGGGTAATTCACCCCTCCACTTT.

There are a few counts of this clone. The V gene is TRBV5-6, the J gene TRBJ1-3, with TRBD1 identical over 11 bases. The CDR3 is made up of 17 amino acids. The V gene's germline CDR1 is SGHDT and CDR2 YYEEEE. The junction had 8 bases not matched to a gene; V was cut back by 1 base and J by 5 bases. The CDR3 region is CASSLFRRDRGRNTIYF. The CDR3 coding sequence is TGTGCCAGCAGCTTGTTCCGTCGGGACAGGGGGAGAAACACCATATATTTT.

The gene calls are TRBV7-6 and TRBJ1-2; maybe TRBD1 (5 bases). Trimming took off 5 bases at V and 8 bases at J, with 15 bases between the two ends. The CDR3 spans 13 residues. Germline V gives CDR1 SGHVS, CDR2 FNYEAQ. The CDR3 spells CASSLGGTLGYTF. The CDR3 bases are TGTGCCAGCAGCCTGGGCGGGACTTTAGGCTACACCTTC.

The rearrangement uses TRBV28 and TRBJ2-7; either TRBD1 or TRBD2 may supply D (5 bases each). Germline V gives CDR1 MDHEN, CDR2 SYDVKM. V was shortened by 6 bases and J by 7 bases, with 25 bases between the two germline ends. The CDR3 spans 16 residues. The CDR3 sequence: CASRISPGRGRGEQYF. The CDR3 nucleotides are TGTGCCAGCAGAATCTCCCCGGGACGGGGTCGGGGAGAGCAGTACTTC.

Comments on this clone: At the DNA level, this CDR3 is encoded by other sequences in the same sample as well. The chain is built from TRBV7-3 and TRBJ2-3, with D perhaps TRBD2 (6 bases). V lost 5 bases and J lost 2, with 14 bases in between. The CDR3 length is 15 residues. The germline V gene encodes CDR1 SGHTA and CDR2 FQGTGA. This CDR3 reads CASSLGGDPTDTQYF. The DNA for the CDR3 is TGTGCCAGCAGCCTAGGAGGGGACCCCACAGATACGCAGTATTTT. The complete variable domain, with remaining parts taken from reference TRBV7-3 and TRBJ2-3, reads GAGVSQTPSNKVTEKGKYVELRCDPISGHTALYWYRQSLGQGPEFLIYFQGTGAADDSGLPNDRFFAVRPEGSVSTLKIQRTERGDSAVYLCASSLGGDPTDTQYFGPGTRLTVL.

V and J are TRBV6-1 and TRBJ2-7, with 7 bases identical to TRBD2. CDR1 is MNHNS, CDR2 SASEGT, per germline. After removal of 1 base from V and 1 base from J, the junction contained 7 bases not matched to a gene. This CDR3 has 16 residues. CDR3 sequence (DNA): TGTGCCAGCAGTGAAGAAGGGTGGGAGGGTTCCTACGAGCAGTACTTC. Encoded protein: CASSEEGWEGSYEQYF.

The chain carries TRBV4-2 and TRBJ2-1, with a possible D match to TRBD2 (6 bases). Per germline, CDR1 LGHNA and CDR2 YNFKEQ. The CDR3 has 17 amino acids. Trimming removed 1 base at V and 6 bases at J, with 19 bases between. The CDR3 reads CASSQGIGTRATNEQFF. The CDR3 DNA reads as TGTGCCAGCAGCCAAGGTATCGGGACTCGAGCCACCAATGAGCAGTTCTTC.

The chain joins TRBV11-3 to TRBJ2-7; D assignment may be TRBD1 or TRBD2 (5 bases each). Germline V CDR1 and CDR2: SGHNT, YENEEA. There are 18 residues in the CDR3. The V gene lost 2 bases and the J gene lost 0 bases, with 20 bases spanning the gap. The CDR3 here is CASSLSPGQWGSSYEQYF. The CDR3 DNA reads TGTGCCAGCAGCTTATCCCCCGGCCAGTGGGGGTCCTCCTACGAGCAGTACTTC. Full variable domain (rest looked up from reference TRBV11-3 and TRBJ2-7): EAGVVQSPRYKIIEKKQPVAFWCNPISGHNTLYWYLQNLGQGPELLIRYENEEAVDDSQLPKDRFSAERLKGVDSTLKIQPAELGDSAVYLCASSLSPGQWGSSYEQYFGPGTRLTVT.

The V gene is TRBV11-3, the J gene TRBJ1-1; D is uncertain. Trimming removed 3 bases from V and 0 bases from J, with 5 bases in between. The CDR3 is 13 residues long. The V gene's germline CDR1 is SGHNT and CDR2 YENEEA. CDR3 DNA sequence: TGTGCCAGCAGCTTGACCATGAACACTGAAGCTTTCTTT. It codes for CASSLTMNTEAFF.

This chain uses TRBV4-2 with TRBJ1-1; 7 bases align to TRBD1. The length of the CDR3 is 19 residues. CDR1 and CDR2 (germline): LGHNA, YNFKEQ. The ends lost 1 base at V and 3 bases at J; junction bases unmatched: 17. The CDR3 nucleotides are TGTGCCAGCAGCCAAGTGCCCCTCGGAGGGGGCGGAGCGGACACTGAAGCTTTCTTT. Amino acids: CASSQVPLGGGGADTEAFF.

The chain joins TRBV19 to TRBJ2-2; D may be TRBD1 (6 bases). CDR1 LNHDA and CDR2 SQIVND come from the germline V gene (reference sequence). Trimming took 10 bases from V and 0 from J, leaving 21 bases between them. This CDR3 contains 17 residues. CDR3 nucleotide sequence: TGTGCCACCTTAGAGAGTAAAGGGACAACGAACACCGGGGAGCTGTTTTTT. This gives the protein CATLESKGTTNTGELFF.

The chain is built from TRBV9 and TRBJ2-5; maybe TRBD2 (7 bases). The CDR3 runs to 16 residues. V lost 0 bases and J lost 3, with 15 bases in between. CDR1 is SGDLS and CDR2 is YYNGEE in the germline V gene. DNA of the CDR3: TGTGCCAGCAGCGTAGGGGGGCTAGCGGTAAAAGAGACCCAGTACTTC. It specifies CASSVGGLAVKETQYF.

This chain joins TRBV13 and TRBJ1-2, with D tentatively TRBD1 (5 bases). The V end lost 5 bases, the J end lost 1 base, and 8 bases lay between the germline ends. Germline CDR1 PRHDT, CDR2 FYEKMQ (reference sequence). The CDR3 spans 13 residues. The CDR3: CASSPRVNYGYTF. The CDR3 DNA reads as TGTGCCAGCAGCCCCAGGGTTAACTATGGCTACACCTTC.

This rearrangement joins TRBV6-9 to TRBJ1-5; D remains ambiguous. The CDR3 sequence is 13 residues long. CDR1 is MNHGY, CDR2 SVAAGI, per germline. The V gene lost 3 bases and the J gene lost 6 bases, with 9 bases spanning the gap. CDR3 in DNA: TGTGCCAGCAGTTACTCTCGACCTCAGCCCCAGCATTTT. It yields the protein CASSYSRPQPQHF.

The chain joins TRBV6-1 to TRBJ2-5, with a weak D call TRBD1 (7 bases). The CDR3 loop spans 13 amino acids. V was cut by 3 bases and J by 5 bases, with 10 bases left in between. The germline CDR1 and CDR2 sequences are MNHNS and SASEGT. Here the CDR3 reads CASSETGRETQYF. The CDR3 DNA reads as TGTGCCAGCAGTGAGACAGGGAGGGAGACCCAGTACTTC.

The chain combines TRBV9 with TRBJ2-1; 8 bases fit TRBD2. This CDR3 has 15 amino acids. Germline V gives CDR1 SGDLS, CDR2 YYNGEE. After removal of 1 base from V and 7 bases from J, the junction contained 7 bases not matched to a gene. In nucleotides, the CDR3 is TGTGCCAGCAGCGTAAGGCAGCGGGAGTTGAATGAGCAGTTCTTC. It codes for CASSVRQRELNEQFF.

The genes are TRBV4-1 and TRBJ1-5; D is unclear. Trimming cost V 0 bases and J 4 bases, with 10 bases left between them. The CDR3 has 15 amino acids. Germline CDR1 MGHRA, CDR2 YSYEKL. The CDR3 sequence is CASSQDLVGNQPQHF. CDR3 in DNA: TGCGCCAGCAGCCAAGATCTCGTGGGTAATCAGCCCCAGCATTTT.

The rearrangement links TRBV5-5 to TRBJ2-7; D is undetermined. With 0 bases removed from V and 2 bases from J, the gap between germline ends came to 6 bases. CDR3 length equals 13 residues. Germline V gene lookup returns CDR1 SGHKS and CDR2 YYEKEE (reference sequence). CDR3 DNA sequence: TGTGCCAGCAGCTTGGCCGAGACCTACGAGCAGTACTTC. This gives the protein CASSLAETYEQYF.

This clone is a singleton in its sample. The rearrangement joins TRBV6-5 to TRBJ2-1, with D perhaps given as TRBD1 or TRBD2 (5 bases each). The V gene lost 5 bases and the J gene lost 3 bases, with 14 bases spanning the gap. Germline assignment: CDR1 MNHEY and CDR2 SVGAGI. The CDR3 totals 15 residues. Here the CDR3 reads CASSTSPGRYNEQFF. Here the CDR3 DNA reads TGTGCCAGCAGTACCAGTCCGGGACGCTACAATGAGCAGTTCTTC.